This T cell receptor beta chain was found in a study of cytomegalovirus exposure and HLA in healthy donors. Study results and caveats: The classifier reportedly diagnosed cytomegalovirus status with high specificity and sensitivity. A later analysis associated 16,951 TCR beta sequences with HLA alleles at a 0.05 false discovery rate.

Regarding donors, all were healthy bone marrow donors. Although they were nominally healthy when sampled, donors likely had unrecorded immune exposures. Remarks on this clone: Its antigen is unknown.

PCR primers comprised 60 Vbeta and 13 Jbeta primers. Measured with immunoSEQ multiplex PCR; TCRdb has only the in-frame clones, and not every one. The sample table sets out tens of thousands of clones. This CDR3 spans 16 amino acids. Losses at the gene ends were 4 bases for V and 4 bases for J; bases not matched to a gene: 10. CDR1 and CDR2 from the germline V gene are SGHRS and YFSETQ. The V call is TRBV5-1, the J call TRBJ1-5, with 8 bases that match TRBD1. This receptor was obtained from a woman aged 60-75 years in good health and CMV-seropositive. Specimen: PBMCs. The DNA of the CDR3 is TGCGCCAGCAGCCCTGAGGGGACAGGAGGGAATCAGCCCCAGCATTTT. Protein: CASSPEGTGGNQPQHF. The full variable domain, in which reference TRBV5-1 and TRBJ1-5 provide the parts outside the CDR3, is KAGVTQTPRYLIKTRGQQVTLSCSPISGHRSVSWYQQTPGQGLQFLFEYFSETQRNKGNFPGRFSGRQFSNSRSEMNVSTLELGDSALYLCASSPEGTGGNQPQHFGDGTRLSIL.